This TCR beta chain was identified in a study of cytotoxic CD8 clonotypes in ibrutinib-treated CLL. The study, taken as a whole, reports: Clonality went up at ibrutinib response and then declined back toward baseline at progression. Shared public clonotypes were rare, and on treatment they either got smaller or stayed the same.

Profiling relied on immunoSEQ multiplex PCR, and the TCRdb table lists in-frame clones only, not all of them. The repertoire consists of 15,000 to 20,000 clones, with around two thirds occurring once and the leading ten covering under 30%. CDR3 size: 14 residues. The J segment lost 10 bases and the V segment lost 5 bases, leaving 11 bases of the junction unmatched. Germline loops: CDR1 SGHAT, CDR2 FQNNGV. A single count supports this clone. The antigen is unknown. The chain carries TRBV11-2 and TRBJ2-1; TRBD1 matches at 7 bases. The sample in question was PBMCs, obtained after 12 months of ibrutinib treatment. The sequence derives from a human donor with chronic lymphocytic leukemia. CDR3 region: CASSPGRQGVEQFF. The CDR3 coding sequence is TGTGCCAGCAGCCCAGGGAGACAGGGCGTAGAGCAGTTCTTC.